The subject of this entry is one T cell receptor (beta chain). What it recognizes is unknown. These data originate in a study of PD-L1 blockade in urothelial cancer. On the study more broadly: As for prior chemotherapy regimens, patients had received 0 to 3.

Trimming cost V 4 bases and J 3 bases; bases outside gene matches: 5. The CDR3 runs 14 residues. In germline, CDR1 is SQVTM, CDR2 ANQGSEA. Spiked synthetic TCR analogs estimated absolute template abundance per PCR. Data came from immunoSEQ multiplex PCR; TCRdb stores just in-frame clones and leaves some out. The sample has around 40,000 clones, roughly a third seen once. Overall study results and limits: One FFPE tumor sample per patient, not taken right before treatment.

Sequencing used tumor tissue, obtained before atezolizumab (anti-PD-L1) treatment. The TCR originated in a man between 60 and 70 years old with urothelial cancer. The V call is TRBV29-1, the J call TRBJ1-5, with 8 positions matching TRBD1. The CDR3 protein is CSVGAGGANQPQHF. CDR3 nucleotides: TGCAGCGTTGGGGCAGGGGGCGCCAATCAGCCCCAGCATTTT.